The rows below give T cell receptor beta chains drawn from one sample of a study of blood T cell repertoires in COVID-19. Assay used: immunoSEQ multiplex PCR; TCRdb lists only in-frame clones, some missing. The top ten hold about 8.1% of the sample, which has approximately 140,000 clones, 65% to 85% seen once. The sequenced material came from peripheral blood. These receptors all come from a man aged 25 to 40 with COVID-19, enrolled during active disease. Both conserved end residues are part of each CDR3. A D gene is named only where the DNA matches it firmly. Expanded clones get a size class; other rows say once, few or many, or leave the size out.

TRBJ2-1,18,TRBD2,.,TRBV6-2/TRBV6-3,CASSYVLGTSGIYNEQFF,TGTGCCAGCAGTTACGTCCTGGGGACTAGCGGGATCTACAATGAGCAGTTCTTC
TRBJ2-5,12,.,once,TRBV5-5,CASSFNRETQYF,TGTGCCAGCAGCTTTAATCGAGAGACCCAGTACTTC
TRBJ1-5,16,TRBD1,.,TRBV6-1,CASSEGTGGGNQPQHF,TGTGCCAGCAGTGAAGGGACAGGGGGTGGCAATCAGCCCCAGCATTTT
TRBJ2-7,14,TRBD1,once,TRBV4-2,CASSYGTGPGEQYF,TGTGCCAGCAGCTATGGGACAGGGCCCGGCGAGCAGTACTTC
TRBJ2-5,16,TRBD2,.,TRBV28,CASSSPGLADQETQYF,TGTGCCAGCAGTTCCCCGGGACTAGCGGACCAAGAGACCCAGTACTTC
TRBJ2-2,16,.,.,TRBV7-2,CASSLVGLAYTGELFF,TGTGCCAGCAGCTTAGTGGGACTCGCGTACACCGGGGAGCTGTTTTTT
TRBJ2-1,15,TRBD2,.,TRBV7-2,CASSVPFGGSNEQFF,TGTGCCAGCAGCGTCCCCTTTGGCGGGAGCAATGAGCAGTTCTTC
TRBJ1-2,18,TRBD1,few,TRBV28,CASSRPTGAPSSNYGYTF,TGTGCCAGCAGTCGACCGACAGGGGCACCTAGCTCTAACTATGGCTACACCTTC
TRBJ2-3,14,TRBD2,.,TRBV25-1,CASSGSGLGDTQYF,TGTGCCAGCAGTGGATCTGGACTAGGGGATACGCAGTATTTT
TRBJ1-2,13,.,.,TRBV28,CASSFAMDYGYTF,TGTGCCAGCAGTTTCGCGATGGACTATGGCTACACCTTC
TRBJ1-3,15,TRBD1,.,TRBV7-2,CASSFEGATGNTIYF,TGTGCCAGCAGCTTCGAGGGGGCGACAGGAAACACCATATATTTT
TRBJ1-2,14,TRBD1,.,TRBV6-6,CASNNRQGGYGYTF,TGTGCCAGCAATAATAGACAGGGGGGCTATGGCTACACCTTC
TRBJ1-6,13,TRBD1,few,TRBV6-5,CASSYSQGSPLHF,TGTGCCAGCAGTTACTCACAGGGGTCACCCCTCCACTTT
TRBJ2-1,13,TRBD1,.,TRBV19,CASSIQGAWEQFF,TGTGCCAGTAGTATACAGGGGGCTTGGGAGCAGTTCTTC
TRBJ2-7,15,TRBD1,once,TRBV27,CASSLGTGLSYEQYF,TGTGCCAGCAGTCTCGGGACAGGTCTCTCCTACGAGCAGTACTTC
TRBJ2-3,13,.,.,TRBV27,CASSPGRMDTQYF,TGTGCCAGCAGTCCGGGGAGGATGGATACGCAGTATTTT
TRBJ2-1,16,TRBD2,.,TRBV28,CASSHGTSGQYNEQFF,TGTGCCAGCAGCCACGGGACTAGCGGGCAGTACAATGAGCAGTTCTTC
TRBJ2-7,14,TRBD1,.,TRBV19,CASSIGQGDYEQYF,TGTGCCAGTAGTATAGGACAGGGGGACTACGAGCAGTACTTC
TRBJ2-1,16,TRBD1,.,TRBV23-1,CASRLPGTGLCNEQFF,TGCGCCAGCAGACTCCCCGGGACAGGCTTGTGTAATGAGCAGTTCTTC
TRBJ2-1,16,TRBD2,.,TRBV28,CASSLMASGARNEQFF,TGTGCCAGCAGTTTAATGGCTAGCGGGGCCCGAAATGAGCAGTTCTTC
TRBJ1-1,14,TRBD1,.,TRBV5-5,CASSLEDRGQGAFF,TGTGCCAGCAGCTTGGAGGACAGGGGGCAAGGAGCTTTCTTT
TRBJ2-7,11,.,.,TRBV27,CASRSSYEQYF,TGTGCCAGCAGGAGCTCCTACGAGCAGTACTTC
TRBJ2-7,15,TRBD2,.,TRBV9,CASSALAGGPYEQYF,TGTGCCAGCAGCGCCCTAGCGGGAGGGCCCTACGAGCAGTACTTC
TRBJ2-5,11,.,.,TRBV24-1,CATSRSGTQYF,TGTGCCACCAGTCGAAGCGGAACCCAGTACTTC
TRBJ2-5,15,TRBD2,.,TRBV10-1,CASSESWTGGETQYF,TGCGCCAGCAGTGAGTCGTGGACGGGAGGGGAGACCCAGTACTTC
TRBJ2-7,14,TRBD1,once,TRBV5-4,CASRGQGDLREQYF,TGTGCCAGCAGAGGACAGGGGGATCTGAGGGAGCAGTACTTC
TRBJ1-3,14,.,.,TRBV3-1/TRBV3-2,CASSSGASGNTIYF,TGTGCCAGCAGCTCAGGGGCCTCTGGAAACACCATATATTTT
TRBJ1-2,12,.,.,TRBV6-6,CAIPSGDYGYTF,TGTGCCATCCCATCGGGGGACTATGGCTACACCTTC
TRBJ1-2,12,.,many,TRBV2,CASSEQEQVALF,TGTGCCAGCAGTGAACAGGAACAGGTTGCCTTGTTC
TRBJ2-2,13,.,.,TRBV6-4,CASSERDTGELFF,TGTGCCAGCAGTGAGCGGGACACCGGGGAGCTGTTTTTT
TRBJ2-1,14,.,.,TRBV2,CASSGETLGNEQFF,TGTGCCAGCAGTGGGGAGACACTGGGCAATGAGCAGTTCTTC
TRBJ1-2,13,TRBD1,.,TRBV19,CATATGEGYGYTF,TGTGCCACCGCGACAGGGGAAGGCTATGGCTACACCTTC
TRBJ2-1,14,.,.,TRBV3-1/TRBV3-2,CASSGGTQGYEQFF,TGTGCCAGCAGTGGGGGGACCCAGGGCTATGAGCAGTTCTTC
TRBJ2-3,16,TRBD1,.,TRBV30,CAWSQGADFFTDTQYF,TGTGCCTGGAGTCAGGGGGCCGACTTTTTCACAGATACACAGTATTTT
TRBJ1-6,16,.,.,TRBV28,CASSLTGTSYNSPLHF,TGTGCCAGCAGTTTAACCGGGACTTCCTATAATTCACCCCTCCACTTT
TRBJ2-7,19,TRBD2,.,TRBV5-1,CASSWGTTGTSGFSYEQYF,TGCGCCAGCAGCTGGGGGACAACCGGGACTAGCGGTTTCTCCTACGAGCAGTACTTC
TRBJ1-3,16,.,.,TRBV18,CASSPTEGRPGNTIYF,TGTGCCAGCTCGCCCACTGAGGGGAGGCCTGGAAACACCATATATTTT
TRBJ2-7,13,TRBD2,.,TRBV28,CASLPGGEYEQYF,TGTGCCAGCCTTCCGGGGGGGGAGTACGAGCAGTACTTC
TRBJ2-1,14,.,once,TRBV15,CATGTRVNYNEQFF,TGTGCCACCGGTACGCGGGTAAACTACAATGAGCAGTTCTTC
TRBJ1-1,13,.,.,TRBV19,CASSSSVVAEAFF,TGTGCCAGTAGTTCGTCGGTGGTCGCTGAAGCTTTCTTT
TRBJ2-5,15,TRBD1,.,TRBV28,CASRPGQGARETQYF,TGTGCCAGCAGACCGGGACAGGGGGCGCGGGAGACCCAGTACTTC
TRBJ2-1,13,.,.,TRBV19,CASSPSSGNEQFF,TGTGCCAGTAGCCCTTCCTCGGGAAATGAGCAGTTCTTC
TRBJ1-1,18,.,.,TRBV4-2,CASSQEGSDTQRHTEAFF,TGTGCCAGCAGCCAAGAGGGTTCGGACACCCAACGACACACTGAAGCTTTCTTT
TRBJ1-2,13,TRBD1,few,TRBV5-1,CASSGDSNYGYTF,TGCGCCAGCAGCGGGGACAGCAACTATGGCTACACCTTC
TRBJ1-1,14,.,.,TRBV5-3,CARSTQQGNTEAFF,TGTGCCAGAAGCACCCAACAGGGGAACACTGAAGCTTTCTTT